This entry features one T cell receptor beta chain sequence. Authors' analysis steps: Amplification of reference gene primers provided the estimated nucleated cell counts. The repertoire was sequenced with immunoSEQ multiplex PCR; TCRdb's copy has only in-frame clones and lacks some. V, J and clone size reflect that table, while D and trimming were determined from the DNA. The table lists some 57,000 clones, about 84% of them singletons. This sample stems from a study of blood T cell repertoires in COVID-19. With 6 bases clipped from V and 4 bases from J, the junction kept 14 bases outside the gene matches. The germline gives CDR1 MDHEN, CDR2 SYDVKM. This CDR3 contains 17 residues.

This receptor was taken from a woman older than 75 with acute or convalescent COVID-19. The chain uses TRBV28 and TRBJ2-3; 9 bases fit TRBD2. Sequenced: peripheral blood. As DNA, the CDR3 is TGTGCCAGCAGCCCCCCCCCGGGGCGGGGGGGAGCAGATACGCAGTATTTT. This sequence encodes CASSPPPGRGGADTQYF.